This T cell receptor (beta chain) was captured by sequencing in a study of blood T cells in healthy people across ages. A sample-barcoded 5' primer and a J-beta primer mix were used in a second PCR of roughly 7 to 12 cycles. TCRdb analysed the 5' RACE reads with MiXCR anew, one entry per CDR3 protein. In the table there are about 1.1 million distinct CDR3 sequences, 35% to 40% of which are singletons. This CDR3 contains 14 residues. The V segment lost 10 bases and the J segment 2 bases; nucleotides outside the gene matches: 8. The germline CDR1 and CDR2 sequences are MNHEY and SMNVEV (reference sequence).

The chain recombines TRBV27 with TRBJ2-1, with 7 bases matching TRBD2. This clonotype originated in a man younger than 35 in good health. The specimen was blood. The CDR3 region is CATSPAGPYNEQFF. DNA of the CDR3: TGTGCCACCTCACCAGCGGGGCCCTACAATGAGCAGTTCTTC.